This T cell receptor (beta chain) was recorded in a study of T cell clonotyping in hematopoietic cell transplantation. TCRdb's table, derived via immunoSEQ multiplex PCR, lists solely in-frame clones and lacks some. The table includes roughly 13,000 clones, roughly 92% detected once. Germline CDR1 is MNHNS and CDR2 is SASEGT. This CDR3 is built from 16 residues. V was clipped by 0 bases and J by 0 bases; unmatched bases: 4. This clone appeared once. The V call is TRBV6-1, the J call TRBJ2-7; 8 positions agree with TRBD2. This sequence originates from a female patient in her fifties who had an allogeneic stem cell transplant from an unrelated donor, so the T cells may come from the graft donor. Some clones in this sample may be carry-over from other donors' samples. The source material was PBMCs, sampled 100 days after allogeneic stem cell transplant. CDR3 amino acids: CASSEASGGYSYEQYF. The CDR3 DNA reads TGTGCCAGCAGTGAAGCGTCGGGAGGGTACTCCTACGAGCAGTACTTC.